The source of this TCR beta chain is a study of T-cell reconstitution after alpha-beta-depleted transplantation in children (dated by TCRdb to the mid-2010s). With regard to the full study: Using TCR repertoire profiling, the study quantitatively followed how T-cell immune reconstitution unfolded in children after TCRalphabeta/CD19-depleted allogeneic hematopoietic cell transplantation.

General findings and caveats noted by the study authors: In some patients, high TCRbeta diversity at day 60 was attributed to recipient T cells and intrathymic progenitors that had survived conditioning. Over subsequent months, a decline in hyperexpanded clone frequencies was noted, and after one year, T-cell counts and TCRbeta diversity were mostly ascribed to newly produced T cells. The apparently early recovery of alphabetaT-cell counts about two months after transplant reportedly depended on only several hundred rapidly expanded clones that came from non-depleted graft cells.

Libraries were built with PCR. This sample was sequenced with an Illumina HiSeq 2500. TCR libraries were prepared with molecular barcoding, using unique molecular identifiers to normalize TCRbeta repertoire quantification. The public sequencing data were trimmed at Q25 with fastp and processed into clonotypes with MiXCR by TCRdb, which kept only in-frame beta chains. Rows with one shared CDR3 protein collapse into an entry with the most common genes and DNA. Within this sample are about 250,000 distinct CDR3 sequences, with 20% to 30% of them counted one time only. The top ten hold 4.8% of the sample. The treatment or condition tag for this specimen amounts to: allogeneic hematopoietic cell transplantation with graft depleted of TCRalphabeta T cells and CD19 B cells. TCRalphabeta/CD19-depleted allogeneic hematopoietic cell grafts were given to the transplant recipients, all of whom were children.

The CDR3 numbers 16 residues from cysteine through phenylalanine. Only the CDR3 DNA stays, 48 bases, in frame from base 1. For this chain, trimming is 4 bases at the V end and 1 base at the J end, and the number of junction bases without a gene match is 9. CDR1 and CDR2 (SGHNT, YYREEE) derive from the germline V gene (reference sequence). As regards this clonotype: The antigen it binds to is not known. Nothing much larger sits one base from this clone, and base qualities are not available.

The V gene is TRBV5-4 and the J gene is TRBJ2-3; 7 bases in the junction line up with TRBD1. Sequences were derived from PBMCs, mostly from graft donor cells, sampled 360 days after TCRalphabeta/CD19-depleted stem cell transplant. This receptor was obtained from a female patient aged 2-15 years who had a stem cell transplant for congenital amegakaryocytic thrombocytopenia, so the T cells may come from the graft donor. The CDR3 region reads CASSTMDRIGTDTQYF. The DNA is as follows: TGTGCCAGCAGCACGATGGACAGGATTGGCACAGATACGCAGTATTTT.